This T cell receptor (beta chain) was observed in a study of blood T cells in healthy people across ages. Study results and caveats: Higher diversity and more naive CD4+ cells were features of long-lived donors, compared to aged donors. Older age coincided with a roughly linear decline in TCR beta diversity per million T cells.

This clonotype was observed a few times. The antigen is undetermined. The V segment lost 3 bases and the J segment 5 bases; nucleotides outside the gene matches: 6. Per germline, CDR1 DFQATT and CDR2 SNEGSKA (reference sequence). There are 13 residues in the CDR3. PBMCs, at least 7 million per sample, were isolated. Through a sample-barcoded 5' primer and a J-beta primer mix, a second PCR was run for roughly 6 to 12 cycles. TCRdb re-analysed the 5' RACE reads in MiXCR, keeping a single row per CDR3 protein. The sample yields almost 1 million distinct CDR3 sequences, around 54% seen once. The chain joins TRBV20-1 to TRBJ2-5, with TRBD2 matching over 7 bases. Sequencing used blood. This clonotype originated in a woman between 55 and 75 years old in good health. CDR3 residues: CSASRGRVETQYF. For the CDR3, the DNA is TGCAGTGCTAGTCGTGGGAGGGTGGAGACCCAGTACTTC.